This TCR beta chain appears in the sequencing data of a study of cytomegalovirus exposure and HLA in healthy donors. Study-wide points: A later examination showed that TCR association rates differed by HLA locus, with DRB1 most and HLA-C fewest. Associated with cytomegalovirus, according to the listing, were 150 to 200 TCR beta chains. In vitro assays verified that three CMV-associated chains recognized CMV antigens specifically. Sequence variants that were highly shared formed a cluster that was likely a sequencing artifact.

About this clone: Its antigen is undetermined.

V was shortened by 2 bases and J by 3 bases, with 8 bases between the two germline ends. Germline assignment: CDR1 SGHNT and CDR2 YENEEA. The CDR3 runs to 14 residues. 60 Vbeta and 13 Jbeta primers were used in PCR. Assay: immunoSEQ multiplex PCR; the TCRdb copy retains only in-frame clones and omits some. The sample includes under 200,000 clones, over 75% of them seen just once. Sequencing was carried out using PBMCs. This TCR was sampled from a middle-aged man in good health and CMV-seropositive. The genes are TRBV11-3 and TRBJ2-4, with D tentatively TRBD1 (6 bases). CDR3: CASSLTGSKNIQYF. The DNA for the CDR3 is TGTGCCAGCAGCTTAACAGGGAGCAAAAACATTCAGTACTTC.